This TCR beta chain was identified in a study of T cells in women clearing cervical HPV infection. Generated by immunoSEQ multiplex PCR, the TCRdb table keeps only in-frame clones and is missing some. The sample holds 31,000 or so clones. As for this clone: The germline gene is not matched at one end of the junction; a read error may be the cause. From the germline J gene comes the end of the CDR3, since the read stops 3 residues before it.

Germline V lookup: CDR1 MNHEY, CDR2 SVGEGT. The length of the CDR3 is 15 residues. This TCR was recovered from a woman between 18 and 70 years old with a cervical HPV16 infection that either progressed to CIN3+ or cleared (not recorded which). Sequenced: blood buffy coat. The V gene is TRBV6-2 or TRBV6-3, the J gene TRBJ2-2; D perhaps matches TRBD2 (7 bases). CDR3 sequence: CAGRDSGGGAGKLFF. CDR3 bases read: TGTGCCGGCAGGGATAGCGGAGGGGGGGCCGGGAAG.